Presented here are 14 T cell receptor beta chains from one specimen sequenced in a study of shared clonotypes between healthy human individuals. Assay used: immunoSEQ multiplex PCR; TCRdb lists only in-frame clones, some missing. The sample lists millions of clones; about 95% were seen once. Naive-designated CD8 cells lacked CD45RO, were positively enriched for CCR7, and omitted terminally differentiated effector memory CD45RA+ cells. Sequenced sample: naive CD8+ T cells sorted from blood. The receptors shown here come from a man aged 18 to 30 in good health.

Notes on this clone: The sample holds other DNA sequences that translate to the same CDR3. The chain links TRBV4-3 to TRBJ2-5; D is unresolved. Trimming stripped 0 bases from V and 4 bases from J, with 6 bases between. The CDR3 has 13 residues. Germline values: CDR1 LGHNA, CDR2 YSLEER. As DNA, the CDR3 is TGCGCCAGCAGCCAAGAAACCGGAGAGACCCAGTACTTC. Residues: CASSQETGETQYF.

This clone was counted once. The rearrangement joins TRBV28 to TRBJ2-5; 9 nucleotides agree with TRBD2. V trimming: 7 bases; J trimming: 4 bases; junction bases outside the gene matches: 7. CDR1 MDHEN and CDR2 SYDVKM come from the germline V gene. The CDR3 contains 14 residues. The CDR3, as DNA: TGTGCCAGCATAGAGCGGGGGGCGGGAGAGACCCAGTACTTC. It translates to CASIERGAGETQYF. Looking up the rest from reference TRBV28 and TRBJ2-5 gives the full variable domain: DVKVTQSSRYLVKRTGEKVFLECVQDMDHENMFWYRQDPGLGLRLIYFSYDVKMKEKGDIPEGYSVSREKKERFSLILESASTNQTSMYLCASIERGAGETQYFGPGTRLLVL.

The J gene is TRBJ2-2, the V gene TRBV27; D gene ambiguous. The CDR3 contains 13 residues. Trimming removed 7 bases at V and 4 bases at J, with 10 bases between. Germline loops: CDR1 MNHEY, CDR2 SMNVEV (reference sequence). CDR3 bases: TGTGCCAGCACCCCTTTCCTCACCGGGGAGCTGTTTTTT. Translating gives CASTPFLTGELFF.

The genes are TRBV5-4 and TRBJ2-4; D may correspond to TRBD1 or TRBD2 (5 bases each). Trimming removed 3 bases from V and 9 bases from J, with 22 bases in between. This CDR3 is built from 16 residues. In germline, CDR1 is SGHNT, CDR2 YYREEE (reference sequence). The CDR3 sequence: CASSWNGVAPGSIQYF. The CDR3 nucleotides are TGTGCCAGCAGCTGGAATGGCGTGGCCCCAGGGAGCATTCAGTACTTC. The full variable domain, its missing parts supplied by reference TRBV5-4 and TRBJ2-4, is ETGVTQSPTHLIKTRGQQVTLRCSSQSGHNTVSWYQQALGQGPQFIFQYYREEENGRGNFPPRFSGLQFPNYSSELNVNALELDDSALYLCASSWNGVAPGSIQYFGAGTRLSVL.

The V call is TRBV18, the J call TRBJ2-2, with unresolved D. The CDR3 totals 15 residues. Trimming removed 0 bases at V and 1 base at J, with 6 bases between. Germline V lookup: CDR1 KGHSH, CDR2 LQKENI. The DNA for the CDR3 is TGTGCCAGCTCACCACCGTTACAGAACACCGGGGAGCTGTTTTTT. Its protein is CASSPPLQNTGELFF.

The chain employs TRBV4-1 and TRBJ2-5, with 7 positions matching TRBD1. Germline V gene sequence: CDR1 MGHRA, CDR2 YSYEKL. The V and J ends lost 5 bases and 4 bases, in that order; junction bases with no gene match: 7. CDR3 length: 14 amino acids. The CDR3 nucleotides read TGCGCCAGCAGCTTCAGGGGGATTGGAGAGACCCAGTACTTC. Protein sequence: CASSFRGIGETQYF.

This chain connects TRBV5-4 to TRBJ2-6; D ambiguous. Trimming cost V 0 bases and J 0 bases, with 7 bases left between them. CDR1 is SGHNT and CDR2 is YYREEE in the germline V gene (reference sequence). The CDR3 spans 16 residues. In nucleotides, the CDR3 is TGTGCCAGCAGCTTGGTGAGGTTCTCTGGGGCCAACGTCCTGACTTTC. It translates to CASSLVRFSGANVLTF.

The count of this clone is one. The V gene is TRBV27, the J gene TRBJ1-2; possibly TRBD1 for D (5 bases). The CDR3 extends over 13 amino acids. The germline V and J ends were trimmed by 3 bases and 2 bases, with 7 bases remaining between them. CDR1 and CDR2 (germline): MNHEY, SMNVEV (reference sequence). The CDR3 nucleotides are TGTGCCAGCAGTTTCGAGGGGAACTATGGCTACACCTTC. Residues: CASSFEGNYGYTF.

V and J are TRBV11-2 and TRBJ2-7, with D tentatively TRBD1 (5 bases). In germline, CDR1 is SGHAT, CDR2 FQNNGV. V gave up 5 bases and J gave up 5 bases, with 7 bases separating them. This CDR3 comprises 11 residues. The CDR3, as DNA: TGTGCCAGCAGCGCAGGGAACGAGCAGTACTTC. Protein product: CASSAGNEQYF.

Here the CDR3 reads CASSPRGGGEGDTQYF. CDR3 nucleotide sequence: TGTGCCAGCAGCCCCAGAGGAGGGGGTGAGGGAGATACGCAGTATTTT. The chain links TRBV7-8 to TRBJ2-3, with D perhaps matching TRBD1 or TRBD2 (6 bases each). Trimming took 5 bases from V and 5 from J, leaving 20 bases between them. Germline CDR1 SGHVS, CDR2 FQNEAQ. This CDR3 contains 16 residues.

The gene calls are TRBV4-3 and TRBJ2-7, with a weak D call TRBD2 (6 bases). The CDR3 has 19 residues. The V gene lost 0 bases and the J gene lost 0 bases, with 21 bases spanning the gap. CDR1 and CDR2 from the germline V gene are LGHNA and YSLEER. CDR3 DNA: TGCGCCAGCAGCCAAGACCCTCAGCAGGAGGGACGGCTCTCCTACGAGCAGTACTTC. Amino acid sequence: CASSQDPQQEGRLSYEQYF.

This chain joins TRBV4-1 and TRBJ2-1; a possible D gene is TRBD1 (6 bases). Germline lookup yields CDR1 MGHRA and CDR2 YSYEKL. The V end lost 2 bases, the J end lost 2 bases, and 13 bases lay between the germline ends. CDR3 length: 16 residues. The CDR3 DNA follows: TGCGCCAGCAGCCAAAGGTACAGGGACCCCTACAATGAGCAGTTCTTC. Translated, it gives CASSQRYRDPYNEQFF.

With regard to this clone: This sample includes further DNA sequences coding for the same CDR3. The chain uses TRBV6-5 and TRBJ2-2; D is perhaps TRBD1 (5 bases). The CDR3 is 13 residues long. The germline gives CDR1 MNHEY, CDR2 SVGAGI. Trimming stripped 2 bases from V and 5 bases from J, with 6 bases between. The CDR3 sequence: CASSYAGTGELFF. The CDR3 DNA sequence: TGTGCCAGCAGTTACGCAGGGACCGGGGAGCTGTTTTTT.

V usage is TRBV7-8 and J usage is TRBJ1-1; weak D call: TRBD1 (5 bases). This CDR3 contains 14 residues. The ends were cut back, 5 bases at V and 0 bases at J, with 10 bases in the middle. Per germline, CDR1 SGHVS and CDR2 FQNEAQ. The CDR3 loop is CASSPGALNTEAFF. As DNA, the CDR3 is TGTGCCAGCAGCCCCGGGGCCCTGAACACTGAAGCTTTCTTT.